This TCR beta chain was profiled in a study of T-cell reconstitution after alpha-beta-depleted transplantation in children. Study results and caveats: The origin of alpha-beta T cells about two months after transplant was reportedly several hundred expanded graft clones. Hyperexpanded clones declined; after one year, newly produced T cells mostly supplied diversity.

As to this clonotype: Its cognate antigen is unknown.

Unique molecular identifiers were used to barcode this TCRbeta library. TCRdb independently ran MiXCR on the PCR reads; one entry per CDR3 protein. This sample has 800,000 to 1,000,000 distinct CDR3 sequences; about 31% occur once, and the top ten carry about 28%. The clonotype was recovered from a boy under two years old who had a stem cell transplant for SCID, so the T cells may come from the graft donor. The sample consisted of PBMCs, mostly from graft donor cells, taken 360 days after TCRalphabeta/CD19-depleted stem cell transplant.

CDR3 in amino acids: CASNAAGRSEQFF. For the CDR3, the DNA is TGTGCCAGCAACGCGGCCGGGAGGAGTGAGCAGTTCTTC. J is TRBJ2-1 and V is TRBV27; 7 nucleotides agree with TRBD2. From germline, CDR1 is MNHEY and CDR2 SMNVEV (reference sequence). This CDR3 is built from 13 residues. V was clipped by 7 bases and J by 9 bases; unmatched bases: 9.